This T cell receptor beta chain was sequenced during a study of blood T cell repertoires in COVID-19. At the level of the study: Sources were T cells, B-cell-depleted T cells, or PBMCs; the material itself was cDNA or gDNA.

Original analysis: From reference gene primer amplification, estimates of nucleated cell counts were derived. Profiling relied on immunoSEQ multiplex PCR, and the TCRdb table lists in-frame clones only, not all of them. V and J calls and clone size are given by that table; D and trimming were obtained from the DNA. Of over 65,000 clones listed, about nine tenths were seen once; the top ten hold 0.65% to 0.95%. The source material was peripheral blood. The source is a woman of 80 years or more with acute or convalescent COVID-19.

Here the CDR3 DNA reads TGCGCCAGCAACACGGGGGGGACCATCTACGAGCAGTACTTC. Amino acids: CASNTGGTIYEQYF. This chain links TRBV5-1 with TRBJ2-7, with 8 bases aligning to TRBD2. From germline, CDR1 is SGHRS and CDR2 YFSETQ. J lost 3 bases, V lost 6 bases, and 8 bases had no gene match. CDR3 length: 14 amino acids.